These T cell receptor beta chains were read from a single sample in a study of T-cell reconstitution after alpha-beta-depleted transplantation in children. TCRdb re-derived calls from the PCR reads in MiXCR, one entry per CDR3 protein. The profile shows roughly 150,000 distinct CDR3 sequences, approximately 12% of them singletons. The specimen comprised PBMCs, sampled before TCRalphabeta/CD19-depleted stem cell transplant. These receptors all stem from a boy aged 2 to 10 with acute myeloid leukemia, due to receive a stem cell transplant. Both conserved end residues are part of each CDR3. Fields, in order: J gene, clone size, V gene, D gene, CDR3 protein, CDR3 DNA. D genes are given only for firm matches. The size entry is marked missing in some rows and otherwise reads once, few, many or a size class.

TRBJ2-5 many TRBV15 NA CATSYEFQETQYF TGTGCCACCAGCTACGAATTTCAAGAGACCCAGTACTTC
TRBJ2-3 NA TRBV10-1 TRBD2 CATMWPLAGDTDTQYF TGCGCCACGATGTGGCCCCTAGCGGGGGATACAGATACGCAGTATTTT
TRBJ2-1 many TRBV27 TRBD2 CASRRGRLASNEQFF TGTGCCAGCAGGCGGGGACGACTAGCTAGCAATGAGCAGTTCTTC
TRBJ2-3 many TRBV4-1 NA CASSQETDTQYF TGCGCCAGCAGCCAAGAGACTGATACGCAGTATTTT
TRBJ1-1 many TRBV18 TRBD1 CASSEGAQKTEAFF TGTGCCAGCTCTGAGGGGGCGCAGAAGACTGAAGCTTTCTTT
TRBJ2-1 many TRBV7-3 NA CASSLNPSSYNEQFF TGTGCCAGCAGCTTAAATCCTAGCTCCTACAATGAGCAGTTCTTC
TRBJ1-1 NA TRBV4-2 NA CASSQDIRNTEAFF TGTGCCAGCAGCCAAGATATCCGAAACACTGAAGCTTTCTTT
TRBJ2-7 many TRBV5-1 TRBD1 CASSRGQPYEQYF TGCGCCAGCAGTAGGGGACAGCCCTACGAGCAGTACTTC
TRBJ2-2 many TRBV9 NA CASREGLRNTGELFF TGTGCCAGCCGAGAGGGGCTTAGGAACACCGGGGAGCTGTTTTTT
TRBJ1-2 many TRBV20-1 NA CSARDPQAGGYTF TGCAGTGCTAGAGATCCCCAAGCAGGGGGCTACACCTTC
TRBJ1-1 NA TRBV19 NA CASSKGMGQENTEAFF TGTGCCAGTAGTAAGGGAATGGGGCAGGAGAACACTGAAGCTTTCTTT
TRBJ1-4 many TRBV6-1 NA CASSGSGDLTKKLFF TGTGCCAGCAGTGGGTCAGGGGACCTTACCAAAAAACTGTTTTTT
TRBJ1-1 many TRBV28 NA CASRDMNTEAFF TGTGCCAGCAGGGACATGAACACTGAAGCTTTCTTT
TRBJ2-1 many TRBV9 NA CASSFRDSPYNEQFF TGTGCCAGCAGCTTCCGGGACTCCCCCTACAATGAGCAGTTCTTC
TRBJ1-6 many TRBV10-3 NA CAISPDRAVKLSPLHF TGTGCCATCAGTCCCGATAGGGCAGTGAAGCTTTCACCCCTCCACTTT
TRBJ2-1 NA TRBV4-1 TRBD1 CASSQDRVNEQFF TGCGCCAGCAGCCAGGACAGGGTCAATGAGCAGTTCTTC
TRBJ2-5 many TRBV7-9 NA CASSWRPGRQETQYF TGTGCCAGCAGCTGGCGACCGGGACGGCAAGAGACCCAGTACTTC
TRBJ2-3 many TRBV5-6 NA CASRPTSGADTQYF TGTGCCAGCAGACCGACTAGTGGAGCAGATACGCAGTATTTT
TRBJ1-4 many TRBV7-2 NA CASSLWGRVENEKLFF TGTGCCAGCAGCCTATGGGGGAGGGTTGAAAATGAAAAACTGTTTTTT
TRBJ2-1 NA TRBV7-2 NA CASSLVGQGESEQFF TGTGCCAGCAGCTTAGTGGGACAAGGGGAGAGTGAGCAGTTCTTC
TRBJ2-1 many TRBV5-1 NA CASCVSPNFYNEQFF TGCGCCAGCTGTGTATCCCCCAACTTCTACAATGAGCAGTTCTTC
TRBJ2-5 many TRBV5-1 TRBD1 CASPDRAGQETQYF TGCGCCAGCCCGGACAGGGCGGGTCAAGAGACCCAGTACTTC
TRBJ2-1 many TRBV7-6 TRBD2 CASSLGTSGQSYNEQFF TGTGCCAGCAGCTTAGGGACTAGCGGGCAATCCTACAATGAGCAGTTCTTC
TRBJ1-2 many TRBV29-1 NA CSLWDGPRGYTF TGCAGCCTATGGGACGGGCCCCGGGGCTACACCTTC
TRBJ1-6 many TRBV6-1 NA CASSGEKGYNSPLHF TGTGCCAGCAGTGGCGAGAAAGGTTATAATTCACCCCTCCACTTT
TRBJ2-3 many TRBV10-3 TRBD1 CAINSNRGQFLNTQYF TGTGCCATCAATAGCAACAGGGGGCAATTTCTAAATACGCAGTATTTT
TRBJ2-1 many TRBV30 NA CAWGTKAGFDEQFF TGTGCCTGGGGGACAAAGGCGGGGTTTGACGAGCAGTTCTTC
TRBJ2-3 many TRBV20-1 NA CSARGVTVDTQYF TGCAGTGCTAGAGGGGTTACGGTAGATACGCAGTATTTT
TRBJ1-1 many TRBV20-1 TRBD1 CSAIEFQGATEAFF TGCAGTGCGATCGAATTCCAGGGGGCCACTGAAGCTTTCTTT
TRBJ2-1 many TRBV12-3/TRBV12-4 TRBD1 CASSSSGTGTYNEQFF TGTGCCAGCAGCTCATCAGGGACAGGGACCTACAATGAGCAGTTCTTC
TRBJ2-3 many TRBV5-5 NA CASSLALRSTDTQYF TGTGCCAGCAGCTTGGCACTAAGGAGCACAGATACGCAGTATTTT
TRBJ2-2 many TRBV20-1 TRBD1 CSARDLGQGEAGELFF TGCAGTGCTAGAGATTTAGGACAGGGAGAAGCCGGGGAGCTGTTTTTT
TRBJ2-3 many TRBV10-3 TRBD2 CAISESVAGAADTQYF TGTGCCATCAGTGAGTCGGTCGCGGGAGCAGCAGATACGCAGTATTTT
TRBJ2-2 many TRBV27 TRBD1 CASSLYRGRGELFF TGTGCCAGCAGTTTATACAGGGGGCGCGGGGAGCTGTTTTTT
TRBJ2-3 many TRBV12-3/TRBV12-4 NA CASSYTDTDTQYF TGTGCCAGCAGTTACACAGACACAGATACGCAGTATTTT
TRBJ2-1 many TRBV7-2 TRBD2 CASSFNYGGADEQFF TGTGCCAGCAGCTTTAATTACGGGGGGGCGGATGAGCAGTTCTTC
TRBJ1-2 NA TRBV19 NA CASKGFNYGYTF TGTGCCAGTAAGGGCTTTAACTATGGCTACACCTTC
TRBJ2-7 many TRBV4-1 NA CASSQAQRPYEQYF TGCGCCAGCAGCCAAGCCCAGCGGCCCTACGAGCAGTACTTC
TRBJ2-2 many TRBV24-1 NA CATSVDGRSAGELFF TGTGCCACCAGTGTAGATGGGAGGAGCGCCGGGGAGCTGTTTTTT
TRBJ1-2 many TRBV20-1 TRBD1 CSAREVTGNYGYTF TGCAGTGCTAGAGAAGTGACAGGGAACTATGGCTACACCTTC
TRBJ2-7 many TRBV7-8 NA CASSLAGNDFYEQYF TGTGCCAGCAGCTTAGCGGGAAACGACTTCTACGAGCAGTACTTC
TRBJ2-2 NA TRBV19 NA CASRLLGSTGELFF TGTGCCAGTAGGCTGCTAGGGTCGACCGGGGAGCTGTTTTTT
TRBJ2-7 many TRBV4-2 NA CASSPELGLTYEQYF TGTGCCAGCAGTCCCGAACTAGGACTCACCTACGAGCAGTACTTC
TRBJ2-2 many TRBV3-1 TRBD2 CASRPTSGGSTGELFF TGTGCCAGCAGGCCAACTAGCGGGGGGAGCACCGGGGAGCTGTTTTTT
TRBJ1-1 many TRBV27 NA CASRRGSITEAFF TGTGCCAGCAGGAGGGGGTCGATCACTGAAGCTTTCTTT
TRBJ1-5 many TRBV25-1 TRBD1 CASSETGTGPYQPQHF TGTGCCAGCAGTGAAACCGGGACAGGGCCTTATCAGCCCCAGCATTTT
TRBJ1-3 many TRBV12-3/TRBV12-4 NA CASSFRGIGNTIYF TGTGCCAGCAGTTTCAGGGGTATAGGAAACACCATATATTTT
TRBJ1-1 many TRBV6-5 NA CASSYSTWAAEAEAFF TGTGCCAGCAGTTACTCGACGTGGGCCGCAGAAGCTGAAGCTTTCTTT
TRBJ2-3 many TRBV7-2 NA CASSFGMTDTQYF TGTGCCAGCAGCTTTGGAATGACAGATACGCAGTATTTT
TRBJ2-3 many TRBV7-2 TRBD2 CASSFISGFTDTQYF TGTGCCAGCAGCTTCATTAGCGGGTTCACAGATACGCAGTATTTT
TRBJ1-1 many TRBV10-3 NA CAIRSHRGGGVRTEAFF TGTGCCATCAGAAGTCACCGTGGGGGGGGCGTAAGGACTGAAGCTTTCTTT
TRBJ1-1 many TRBV20-1 NA CSASREPPVNTEAFF TGCAGTGCTTCCCGAGAACCCCCCGTGAACACTGAAGCTTTCTTT
TRBJ1-1 many TRBV28 TRBD1 CASSYPDTGGDMNTEAFF TGTGCCAGCAGTTATCCTGATACAGGGGGCGATATGAACACTGAAGCTTTCTTT
TRBJ1-2 NA TRBV30 NA CAWSTTIHGYTF TGTGCCTGGAGTACGACGATACATGGCTACACCTTC
TRBJ2-1 many TRBV3-1 NA CASSHSGQGINEQFF TGTGCCAGCAGCCACTCGGGGCAGGGGATCAATGAGCAGTTCTTC
TRBJ2-3 NA TRBV12-3/TRBV12-4 TRBD1 CASSPKPGGRDTQYF TGTGCCAGCAGTCCCAAGCCAGGGGGCAGAGATACGCAGTATTTT
TRBJ2-1 NA TRBV9 NA CASSVGFASSYNGQFF TGTGCCAGCAGCGTAGGTTTTGCGAGTTCCTACAATGGGCAGTTCTTC
TRBJ2-1 few TRBV5-7 TRBD2 CASSLYLPTPSGSGEQFF TGTGCCAGCAGCTTGTACCTCCCTACGCCTAGCGGGAGCGGTGAGCAGTTCTTC